This TCR beta chain was documented in a study of blood T cell repertoires in COVID-19. At the level of the study: COVID-19 samples, acute and convalescent, were from the United States, Italy and Spain. PBMCs, B-cell-depleted T cells, or T cells were the source of the cDNA or gDNA that made up the material.

Authors' methods: The assay estimated nucleated cells by amplifying reference gene primers. The table came from immunoSEQ multiplex PCR; TCRdb's copy has only in-frame clones and leaves some out. V and J calls and clone size come straight from that table; D and trimming were deduced from the DNA. There are 150,000 to 200,000 clones in the sample; roughly three quarters occur only once, and around an eighth lies in the top ten. Researchers sorted participants into cohorts using their self-reported clinical history. This sequence was found in a man aged 55 to 70 who had been exposed to COVID-19. The sequenced sample was PBMCs or T cells enriched from blood (not recorded which).

The CDR3 region is CASSISARSNQPQHF. CDR3 sequence (DNA): TGTGCCAGTAGTATCTCCGCCAGGAGCAATCAGCCCCAGCATTTT. The V and J genes are TRBV19 and TRBJ1-5; no clear D. Germline values: CDR1 LNHDA, CDR2 SQIVND (reference sequence). V was shortened by 3 bases and J by 1 base, with 10 bases between the two germline ends. There are 15 residues in the CDR3.